One T cell receptor (beta chain) is described in this entry. There are 13 residues in the CDR3. Unmatched junction bases numbered 3, after V lost 1 base and J lost 7 bases. The sample comes from a study of blood T cell repertoires in COVID-19. Data came from immunoSEQ multiplex PCR; TCRdb stores just in-frame clones and leaves some out. Among tens of thousands of clones listed, about 90% were seen once. Input material: peripheral blood. The chain carries TRBV12-3 or TRBV12-4 and TRBJ1-2; TRBD1 agrees at 7 bases. The TCR was taken from a man in his fifties or sixties with acute or convalescent COVID-19. CDR3 DNA: TGTGCCAGCAGTTTAGGACAGGGAGGTGGCTACACCTTC. This encodes CASSLGQGGGYTF.